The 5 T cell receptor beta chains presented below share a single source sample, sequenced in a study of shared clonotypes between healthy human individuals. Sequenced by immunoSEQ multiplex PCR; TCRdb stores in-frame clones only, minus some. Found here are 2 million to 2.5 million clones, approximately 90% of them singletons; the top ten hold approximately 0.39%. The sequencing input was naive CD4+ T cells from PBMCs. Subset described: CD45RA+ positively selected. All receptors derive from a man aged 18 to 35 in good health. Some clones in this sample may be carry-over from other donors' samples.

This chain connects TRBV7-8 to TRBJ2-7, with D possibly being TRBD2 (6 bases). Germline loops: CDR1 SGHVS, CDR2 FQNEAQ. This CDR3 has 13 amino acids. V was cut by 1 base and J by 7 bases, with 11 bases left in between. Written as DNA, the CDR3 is TGTGCCAGCAGCTTAGAGATCGGGAGTGAGCAGTACTTC. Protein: CASSLEIGSEQYF.

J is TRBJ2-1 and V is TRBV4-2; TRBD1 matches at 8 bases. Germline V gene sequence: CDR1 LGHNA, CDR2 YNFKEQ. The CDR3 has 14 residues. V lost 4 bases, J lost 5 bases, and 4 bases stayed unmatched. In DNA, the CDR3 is TGTGCCAGCAGCCCAGGGGGCAGGAACAATGAGCAGTTCTTC. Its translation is CASSPGGRNNEQFF.

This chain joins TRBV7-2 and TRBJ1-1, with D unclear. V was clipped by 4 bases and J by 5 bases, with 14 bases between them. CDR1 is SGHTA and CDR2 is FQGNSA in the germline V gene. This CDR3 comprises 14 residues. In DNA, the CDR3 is TGTGCCAGCAGCTCCAAACTTGGGGTAACTGAAGCTTTCTTT. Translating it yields CASSSKLGVTEAFF.

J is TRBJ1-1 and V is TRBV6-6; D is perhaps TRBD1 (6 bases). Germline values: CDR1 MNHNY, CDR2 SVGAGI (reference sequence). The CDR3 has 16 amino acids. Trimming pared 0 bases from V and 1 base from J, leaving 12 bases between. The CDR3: CASSYSKGDKNTEAFF. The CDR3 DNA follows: TGTGCCAGCAGTTACTCGAAGGGGGACAAGAACACTGAAGCTTTCTTT.

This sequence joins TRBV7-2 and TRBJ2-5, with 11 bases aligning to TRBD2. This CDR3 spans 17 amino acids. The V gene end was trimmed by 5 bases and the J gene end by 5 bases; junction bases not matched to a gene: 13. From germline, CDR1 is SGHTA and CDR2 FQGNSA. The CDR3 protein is CASSPASGRPGQETQYF. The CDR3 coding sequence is TGTGCCAGCAGCCCAGCTAGCGGGAGGCCAGGGCAGGAGACCCAGTACTTC.